A selection of T cell receptor beta chains follows, all from one sample in a study of identical twins. TCRdb called the 5' RACE reads again in MiXCR, with one record for every CDR3 protein. The sample gives about 690,000 distinct CDR3 sequences, around 6% of which show up once; about 2% is in the top ten. The sample comprised naive T cells sorted from blood. Source of these receptors: a man aged 18 to 29 in good health. CDR3s include the opening cysteine and the closing phenylalanine or tryptophan. Each record gives: D gene, V gene, clone size, J gene, CDR3 DNA, CDR3 protein. A D gene is named only where the DNA matches it firmly. Only some rows state a clone size, as once, few, many or a class for expanded clones.

D gene: TRBD2; V gene: TRBV20-1; clone size: many; J gene: TRBJ2-1; CDR3 DNA: TGCAGTGCGACCCCCGGGACTAGCTTTAACGATGAGCAGTTCTTC; CDR3 protein: CSATPGTSFNDEQFF
D gene: TRBD1; V gene: TRBV24-1; clone size: few; J gene: TRBJ2-7; CDR3 DNA: TGTGCCACCAGAAGGACAGGGGCGGAGGAGCAGTACTTC; CDR3 protein: CATRRTGAEEQYF
D gene: .; V gene: TRBV29-1; clone size: .; J gene: TRBJ1-2; CDR3 DNA: TGCAGCATTTCTGTGGGGGGCGCGAGTGGCTACACCTTC; CDR3 protein: CSISVGGASGYTF
D gene: TRBD1; V gene: TRBV6-1; clone size: many; J gene: TRBJ2-1; CDR3 DNA: TGTGCCAGCAGGACAGGGGGCTTGGGGTATAATGAGCAGTTCTTC; CDR3 protein: CASRTGGLGYNEQFF
D gene: .; V gene: TRBV12-3/TRBV12-4; clone size: many; J gene: TRBJ2-1; CDR3 DNA: TGTGCCAGCAGTTTTTTGGGGGTGGGAGGCAGTTACAATGAGCAGTTCTTC; CDR3 protein: CASSFLGVGGSYNEQFF
D gene: .; V gene: TRBV10-2; clone size: many; J gene: TRBJ1-1; CDR3 DNA: TGCGCCAGCAGTCAGGGTCTGAACACTGAAGCTTTCTTT; CDR3 protein: CASSQGLNTEAFF
D gene: .; V gene: TRBV6-5; clone size: many; J gene: TRBJ1-5; CDR3 DNA: TGTGCCAGCAGTTTTGACATTAGCAATCAGCCCCAGCATTTT; CDR3 protein: CASSFDISNQPQHF
D gene: .; V gene: TRBV15; clone size: many; J gene: TRBJ2-4; CDR3 DNA: TGTGCCACCAGCGGAATACCCCAGGGGCGGTGGATCGACATTCAGTACTTC; CDR3 protein: CATSGIPQGRWIDIQYF
D gene: .; V gene: TRBV5-7; clone size: few; J gene: TRBJ1-2; CDR3 DNA: TGTGCCAGCAGCTTGAACGAAGCCAGGGGCGATAACTATGGCTACACCTTC; CDR3 protein: CASSLNEARGDNYGYTF
D gene: TRBD2; V gene: TRBV2; clone size: .; J gene: TRBJ2-2; CDR3 DNA: TGTGCCAGGCACGGACTAGCGGGAACCGGGGAGCTGTTTTTT; CDR3 protein: CARHGLAGTGELFF
D gene: .; V gene: TRBV5-1; clone size: many; J gene: TRBJ2-2; CDR3 DNA: TGCGCCAGCAGCTCGGAATTTAGCAGGGAGCTGTTTTTT; CDR3 protein: CASSSEFSRELFF
D gene: .; V gene: TRBV20-1; clone size: many; J gene: TRBJ1-4; CDR3 DNA: TGCAGTGCTAGAGATTATGGCAGGGTGAATGAAAAACTGTTTTTT; CDR3 protein: CSARDYGRVNEKLFF
D gene: TRBD1; V gene: TRBV6-1; clone size: few; J gene: TRBJ1-1; CDR3 DNA: TGTGCCAGCAGTGAAGGGGCAGGGGGCGTCGGCACTGAAGCTTTCTTT; CDR3 protein: CASSEGAGGVGTEAFF
D gene: .; V gene: TRBV28; clone size: few; J gene: TRBJ2-1; CDR3 DNA: TGTGCCAGCAGTTGGCGATTTTTTACAGGCCCCGTCGACAATGAGCAGTTCTTC; CDR3 protein: CASSWRFFTGPVDNEQFF
D gene: TRBD1; V gene: TRBV11-2; clone size: few; J gene: TRBJ1-1; CDR3 DNA: TGTGCCAGCAGCCATCTACAGGGGGTTAGGAGCACTGAAGCTTTCTTT; CDR3 protein: CASSHLQGVRSTEAFF
D gene: .; V gene: TRBV28; clone size: many; J gene: TRBJ2-7; CDR3 DNA: TGTGCCAGCAGTTTAATAAGGGGCGAGCAGTACTTC; CDR3 protein: CASSLIRGEQYF
D gene: .; V gene: TRBV12-3/TRBV12-4; clone size: many; J gene: TRBJ2-1; CDR3 DNA: TGTGCCAGCAGTGCAGGAGGGGGCACCGTTAATGAGCAGTTCTTC; CDR3 protein: CASSAGGGTVNEQFF
D gene: .; V gene: TRBV10-3; clone size: many; J gene: TRBJ2-3; CDR3 DNA: TGTGCCATCAGTGATAGGAGGGACAACACAGATACGCAGTATTTT; CDR3 protein: CAISDRRDNTDTQYF
D gene: .; V gene: TRBV28; clone size: many; J gene: TRBJ1-2; CDR3 DNA: TGTGCCAGCAGTGACACCCAAAGGGCCTATGGCTACACCTTC; CDR3 protein: CASSDTQRAYGYTF
D gene: TRBD2; V gene: TRBV9; clone size: .; J gene: TRBJ2-1; CDR3 DNA: TGTGCCAGCAGCGTAGGACTAGCGGGAGGACTCTCCTACAATGAGCAGTTCTTC; CDR3 protein: CASSVGLAGGLSYNEQFF
D gene: TRBD1; V gene: TRBV7-3; clone size: .; J gene: TRBJ1-4; CDR3 DNA: TGTGCCAGCAGCCCGAACAGGGGGACTAATGAAAAACTGTTTTTT; CDR3 protein: CASSPNRGTNEKLFF
D gene: .; V gene: TRBV7-9; clone size: .; J gene: TRBJ2-2; CDR3 DNA: TGTGCCAGCAGCTTCGTCCGGGGTAACACCGGGGAGCTGTTTTTT; CDR3 protein: CASSFVRGNTGELFF
D gene: .; V gene: TRBV6-2/TRBV6-3; clone size: .; J gene: TRBJ2-1; CDR3 DNA: TGTGCCAGCAGTTACACCCCGAATGAGCAGTTCTTC; CDR3 protein: CASSYTPNEQFF
D gene: .; V gene: TRBV4-3; clone size: many; J gene: TRBJ1-2; CDR3 DNA: TGCGCCAGCAGCCAAGGAGAGGGTCTCCGTAACTATGGCTACACCTTC; CDR3 protein: CASSQGEGLRNYGYTF
D gene: TRBD2; V gene: TRBV11-2; clone size: .; J gene: TRBJ2-1; CDR3 DNA: TGTGCCAGCAGCTTAGATCTTAATCCGGCGGGAGGGAGCAATGAGCAGTTCTTC; CDR3 protein: CASSLDLNPAGGSNEQFF
D gene: .; V gene: TRBV5-1; clone size: few; J gene: TRBJ2-5; CDR3 DNA: TGCGCCAGCAGCTGGAGGGGACAGTTAGGAGAGACCCAGTACTTC; CDR3 protein: CASSWRGQLGETQYF
D gene: .; V gene: TRBV5-1; clone size: .; J gene: TRBJ2-5; CDR3 DNA: TGCGCCAGCAGCGGTGGAACAGGAAAAGAGACCCAGTACTTC; CDR3 protein: CASSGGTGKETQYF
D gene: .; V gene: TRBV12-3/TRBV12-4; clone size: many; J gene: TRBJ1-1; CDR3 DNA: TGTGCCAGCAGTTTCTCTCGCCACATGAACACTGAAGCTTTCTTT; CDR3 protein: CASSFSRHMNTEAFF
D gene: TRBD1; V gene: TRBV7-8; clone size: few; J gene: TRBJ2-3; CDR3 DNA: TGTGCCAGCAGCCTTAACAGGGGGCTAATGACAGATACGCAGTATTTT; CDR3 protein: CASSLNRGLMTDTQYF
D gene: .; V gene: TRBV24-1; clone size: few; J gene: TRBJ2-5; CDR3 DNA: TGTGCCACCAGTGGGGCTGCCCAAGAGACCCAGTACTTC; CDR3 protein: CATSGAAQETQYF
D gene: .; V gene: TRBV12-3/TRBV12-4; clone size: .; J gene: TRBJ1-3; CDR3 DNA: TGTGCCAGCAGACCCGAGGGGCCCTCTGGAAACACCATATATTTT; CDR3 protein: CASRPEGPSGNTIYF
D gene: .; V gene: TRBV3-1; clone size: .; J gene: TRBJ1-1; CDR3 DNA: TGTGCCAGCAGCCAAGGGTGGTCCAGGAACACTGAAGCTTTCTTT; CDR3 protein: CASSQGWSRNTEAFF